The 32 T cell receptor beta chains listed next were all sequenced from one sample in a study of T cells in Graves' hyperthyroidism and ophthalmopathy. Authors of the study amplified TCR beta CDR3 regions from RNA transcripts. An initial round of RT-PCR targeting the TCR CDR3 relied on the HTBI primer set. TCRdb itself ran the multiplex PCR reads through MiXCR, one entry per CDR3 protein. The repertoire includes fewer than 400,000 distinct CDR3 sequences, about an eighth of them detected once, and 28% sits in the top ten. Sequencing input: blood. Every receptor here comes from a man between 50 and 59 years old with Graves' ophthalmopathy.

This clonotype has a handful of counts. The chain uses TRBV27 and TRBJ2-7; TRBD2 aligns across 8 bases. This CDR3 spans 13 amino acids. CDR1 is MNHEY, CDR2 SMNVEV, per germline (reference sequence). The J segment lost 7 bases and the V segment lost 6 bases, leaving 8 bases of the junction unmatched. DNA of the CDR3: TGTGCCAGCAGAGAAAGAGCTAGCGGGGAGCAGTACTTC. As protein: CASRERASGEQYF.

This chain links TRBV3-1 with TRBJ2-3; TRBD2 might be the D (6 bases). Trimming stripped 3 bases from V and 4 bases from J, with 14 bases between. The CDR3 is 15 amino acids. Looked up from germline, CDR1 is LGHDT and CDR2 is YNNKEL (reference sequence). The DNA of the CDR3 is TGTGCCAGCAGCCACCCCGGGACTCCAGCAGATACGCAGTATTTT. As protein: CASSHPGTPADTQYF.

This clonotype came up once. The chain joins TRBV20-1 to TRBJ2-1, with 8 bases aligning to TRBD2. This CDR3 comprises 15 residues. Germline-derived CDR1 and CDR2 are DFQATT and SNEGSKA (reference sequence). Germline trimming cut 3 bases from V and 7 bases from J; bases unmatched to any gene: 11. DNA for the CDR3: TGCAGTGCTAGGACCGGGACTAGTGGTTGGAATGAGCAGTTCTTC. Amino acids: CSARTGTSGWNEQFF.

In this sample, this clonotype turned up many times. The chain recombines TRBV20-1 with TRBJ2-5; no clear D gene. V dropped 5 bases and J dropped 5 bases, with 12 bases sitting between them. Germline values: CDR1 DFQATT, CDR2 SNEGSKA (reference sequence). The CDR3 has 12 amino acids. The CDR3 bases are TGCAGTGCTGGGCTAGGGTCGGAGACCCAGTACTTC. This sequence encodes CSAGLGSETQYF.

The J gene is TRBJ1-5, the V gene TRBV24-1, with 8 bases lining up with TRBD1. This CDR3 region has 16 residues. Germline values: CDR1 KGHDR, CDR2 SFDVKD. V shed 3 bases and J 3 bases; nucleotides not matched to a gene: 6. The CDR3 DNA sequence: TGTGCCACCAGTGATCATCAGGGGGCCGACAATCAGCCCCAGCATTTT. This gives the protein CATSDHQGADNQPQHF.

With regard to this clonotype: This clone may be a read error of a much larger clone one base away. CDR3 bases: TGTGCTAGCAGCACGGGACTAGCGGGAGGAATGGATACGCAGTATTTT. The encoded protein is CASSTGLAGGMDTQYF. The chain links TRBV7-7 to TRBJ2-3, with 15 bases lining up with TRBD2. CDR3 length: 16 amino acids. Germline V lookup: CDR1 SSHAT, CDR2 FNYEAQ (reference sequence).

V usage is TRBV5-8 and J usage is TRBJ2-2; D gene uncertain. CDR1 SGHTS and CDR2 YDEGEE come from the germline V gene. Trimming removed 1 base from V and 1 base from J, with 11 bases in between. This CDR3 contains 16 residues. CDR3 DNA sequence: TGTGCCAGCAGCTTGTTGCGGAGAGTGAACACCGGGGAGCTGTTTTTT. This sequence encodes CASSLLRRVNTGELFF.

This clonotype has a count of ten or more. The rearrangement links TRBV11-1 to TRBJ2-6, with a tentative D call TRBD1 (6 bases). V lost 2 bases to trimming and J lost 0 bases, with 17 bases between them. Looked up from germline, CDR1 is SGHAT and CDR2 is FQDESV (reference sequence). CDR3 size: 19 residues. The CDR3 DNA is TGTGCCAGCAGCTTAACTGGGACACTGCTCCTCTCTGGGGCCAACGTCCTGACTTTC. Translated, it gives CASSLTGTLLLSGANVLTF. Based on the CDR3 plus reference TRBV11-1 and TRBJ2-6, the full variable domain is EAEVAQSPRYKITEKSQAVAFWCDPISGHATLYWYRQILGQGPELLVQFQDESVVDDSQLPKDRFSAERLKGVDSTLKIQPAELGDSAMYLCASSLTGTLLLSGANVLTFGAGSRLTVL.

At least ten counts were recorded for this clonotype. This chain uses TRBV6-4 with TRBJ1-1; TRBD1 agrees at 10 bases. V was pared by 4 bases and J by 4 bases, with 6 bases of the junction left unmatched. Looked up from germline, CDR1 is MRHNA and CDR2 is SNTAGT. The CDR3 runs to 15 residues. The CDR3 nucleotides are TGTGCCAGCAGTGCCGGGACAGGGGTCAGCACTGAAGCTTTCTTT. Its translation is CASSAGTGVSTEAFF.

This clonotype was counted many times. The chain employs TRBV5-1 and TRBJ1-1; TRBD1 matches at 8 bases. Per the germline V gene, CDR1 is SGHRS and CDR2 is YFSETQ. The CDR3 extends over 15 amino acids. Germline trimming cut 1 base from V and 1 base from J; bases unmatched to any gene: 3. CDR3 sequence (DNA): TGCGCCAGCAGCTTGTCAGGGGGCAAGAACACTGAAGCTTTCTTT. Translation: CASSLSGGKNTEAFF. The full variable domain, with the rest looked up from reference TRBV5-1 and TRBJ1-1, is KAGVTQTPRYLIKTRGQQVTLSCSPISGHRSVSWYQQTPGQGLQFLFEYFSETQRNKGNFPGRFSGRQFSNSRSEMNVSTLELGDSALYLCASSLSGGKNTEAFFGQGTRLTVV.

The table lists this clonotype with many counts. The V gene is TRBV27, the J gene TRBJ2-3; 8 bases map to TRBD2. The CDR3 loop spans 19 amino acids. Unmatched junction bases numbered 23, after V lost 8 bases and J lost 4 bases. The germline V gene has CDR1 MNHEY and CDR2 SMNVEV (reference sequence). CDR3 in DNA: TGTGCCAGCTCCTACAGGGCGCCTTTGGGACTAGGAAAGTCAGATACGCAGTATTTT. Translation gives CASSYRAPLGLGKSDTQYF.

The rearrangement links TRBV28 to TRBJ2-7, with D hard to call. The CDR3 extends over 14 amino acids. The germline V gene has CDR1 MDHEN and CDR2 SYDVKM. The V and J ends lost 4 bases and 5 bases respectively, with 15 bases between them. As DNA, the CDR3 is TGTGCCAGCAGTTCCCCCAGCCTAGACGACGAGCAGTACTTC. Translating gives CASSSPSLDDEQYF. Full variable domain (missing parts from reference TRBV28 and TRBJ2-7): DVKVTQSSRYLVKRTGEKVFLECVQDMDHENMFWYRQDPGLGLRLIYFSYDVKMKEKGDIPEGYSVSREKKERFSLILESASTNQTSMYLCASSSPSLDDEQYFGPGTRLTVT.

This clonotype was seen many times. This rearrangement joins TRBV7-9 to TRBJ2-1, with TRBD2 matching 10 bases. CDR3 length: 16 residues. V dropped 5 bases and J dropped 4; count of bases not matched to a gene: 8. Per germline, CDR1 SEHNR and CDR2 FQNEAQ (reference sequence). CDR3 sequence (DNA): TGTGCCAGCAGCCGCGGACTAGCGGAGGTTTACAATGAGCAGTTCTTC. Protein product: CASSRGLAEVYNEQFF.

The chain employs TRBV7-9 and TRBJ1-2, with unresolved D. V was cut by 2 bases and J by 0 bases, with 7 bases left in between. The CDR3 loop spans 14 amino acids. CDR1 is SEHNR, CDR2 FQNEAQ, per germline (reference sequence). The CDR3 sequence: CASSLSSSNYGYTF. DNA of the CDR3: TGTGCCAGCAGCTTATCTAGTTCTAACTATGGCTACACCTTC.

The chain employs TRBV13 and TRBJ2-1; D may be TRBD2 (6 bases). This CDR3 is 15 amino acids long. CDR1 and CDR2 from the germline V gene are PRHDT and FYEKMQ (reference sequence). Trimming pared 7 bases from V and 0 bases from J, leaving 13 bases between. The CDR3 region has the DNA TGTGCCAGCACTACCGGAGGGACCTCCTACAATGAGCAGTTCTTC. This codes for CASTTGGTSYNEQFF.

This rearrangement joins TRBV30 to TRBJ2-7, with D unresolved. The CDR3 length is 12 residues. V lost 8 bases, J lost 0 bases, and 11 bases lay in between. Germline CDR1 and CDR2: GTSNPN and SVGIG (reference sequence). The CDR3 region has the DNA TGTGCCGGAAAAGGGCTCTCCTACGAGCAGTACTTC. Amino acids: CAGKGLSYEQYF.

This clonotype was counted only a few times. The V and J genes are TRBV6-1 and TRBJ2-7, with 10 bases fitting TRBD1. Germline loops: CDR1 MNHNS, CDR2 SASEGT. With V trimmed by 2 bases and J by 7 bases, 8 bases remained unmatched. There are 15 residues in the CDR3. CDR3 in DNA: TGTGCCAGCAGTGAATTCGGGACAGGGGTGCGGGAGCAGTACTTC. Its protein is CASSEFGTGVREQYF.

This clonotype was recorded many times. The chain carries TRBV13 and TRBJ2-7, with 8 positions matching TRBD2. The CDR3 runs to 15 residues. V lost 2 bases to trimming and J lost 6 bases; unmatched junction nucleotides: 9. Germline V gives CDR1 PRHDT, CDR2 FYEKMQ (reference sequence). DNA for the CDR3: TGTGCCAGCAGCTTAAGCGGGGGCTCTGATCGCGAGCAGTACTTC. This translates into CASSLSGGSDREQYF. The full variable domain, its missing parts supplied by reference TRBV13 and TRBJ2-7, is AAGVIQSPRHLIKEKRETATLKCYPIPRHDTVYWYQQGPGQDPQFLISFYEKMQSDKGSIPDRFSAQQFSDYHSELNMSSLELGDSALYFCASSLSGGSDREQYFGPGTRLTVT.

The chain carries TRBV2 and TRBJ1-2; no clear D gene. The CDR3 sequence is 13 residues long. Germline CDR1 reads SNHLY; CDR2 reads FYNNEI. V lost 5 bases and J lost 1, with 8 bases in between. DNA for the CDR3: TGTGCCAGCAGTTACGGGATTAACTATGGCTACACCTTC. Encoded protein: CASSYGINYGYTF. The full variable domain, in which reference TRBV2 and TRBJ1-2 provide the parts outside the CDR3, is EPEVTQTPSHQVTQMGQEVILRCVPISNHLYFYWYRQILGQKVEFLVSFYNNEISEKSEIFDDQFSVERPDGSNFTLKIRSTKLEDSAMYFCASSYGINYGYTFGSGTRLTVV.

The genes are TRBV2 and TRBJ1-5; D uncertain. Germline CDR1 is SNHLY and CDR2 is FYNNEI. The CDR3 consists of 14 residues. Trimming cost V 7 bases and J 4 bases, with 14 bases left between them. CDR3 loop: CASTGSAANQPQHF. The CDR3 DNA sequence: TGTGCCAGCACCGGGAGCGCGGCGAATCAGCCCCAGCATTTT.

This clonotype was recorded at least ten times. This chain joins TRBV20-1 and TRBJ2-5, with 9 bases matching TRBD1. Per germline, CDR1 DFQATT and CDR2 SNEGSKA (reference sequence). CDR3 length: 17 residues. V lost 0 bases and J lost 2; bases outside the gene matches: 10. CDR3: CSARDIRQGGRQETQYF. The CDR3 bases are TGCAGTGCTAGAGATATCAGACAGGGGGGTCGGCAAGAGACCCAGTACTTC.

This clonotype has a count of ten or more. The V and J genes are TRBV7-2 and TRBJ2-1; D might be TRBD2 (6 bases). Germline CDR1 and CDR2: SGHTA and FQGNSA. Trimming stripped 1 base from V and 4 bases from J, with 14 bases between. CDR3 size: 16 residues. CDR3 nucleotide sequence: TGTGCCAGCAGCTTAGGGGCGGGACCCCAATACAATGAGCAGTTCTTC. This codes for CASSLGAGPQYNEQFF.

This clonotype was counted ten times or more. The chain carries TRBV3-1 and TRBJ1-6, with D uncertain. CDR1 and CDR2 from the germline V gene are LGHDT and YNNKEL (reference sequence). There are 16 residues in the CDR3. V shed 1 base and J shed 8 bases, with 15 bases lying between them. The chain's CDR3 is CASSQGAGSAYSPLHF. Here the CDR3 DNA reads TGTGCCAGCAGCCAAGGAGCAGGTTCCGCTTATTCACCCCTCCACTTT.

This clonotype was detected ten times or more. V and J are TRBV7-6 and TRBJ2-1; 9 bases agree with TRBD2. The CDR3 extends over 16 amino acids. Germline V gene lookup returns CDR1 SGHVS and CDR2 FNYEAQ. V dropped 4 bases and J dropped 0; count of bases not matched to a gene: 4. The CDR3 sequence is CASSSREGSSYNEQFF. CDR3 DNA sequence: TGTGCCAGCAGCTCGCGGGAGGGGAGCTCCTACAATGAGCAGTTCTTC. The whole variable domain, remainder taken from reference TRBV7-6 and TRBJ2-1, is GAGVSQSPRYKVTKRGQDVALRCDPISGHVSLYWYRQALGQGPEFLTYFNYEAQQDKSGLPNDRFSAERPEGSISTLTIQRTEQRDSAMYRCASSSREGSSYNEQFFGPGTRLTVL.

This clonotype was recorded many times. The J gene is TRBJ1-6, the V gene TRBV5-1, with D perhaps TRBD1 (5 bases). The CDR3 contains 14 residues. The germline gives CDR1 SGHRS, CDR2 YFSETQ. The V gene lost 3 bases and the J gene lost 5 bases, with 9 bases spanning the gap. The CDR3 DNA reads as TGCGCCAGCAGCTCGGGACGGGATAATTCACCCCTCCACTTT. Protein sequence: CASSSGRDNSPLHF.

This clonotype was detected many times. V and J are TRBV3-1 and TRBJ1-3; D gene ambiguous. Between the trimmed V and J ends, which lost 0 bases and 0 bases, there was a span of 6 bases. This CDR3 is built from 15 residues. Germline V gene sequence: CDR1 LGHDT, CDR2 YNNKEL (reference sequence). This CDR3 reads CASSQDRNSGNTIYF. CDR3 bases: TGTGCCAGCAGCCAAGATCGAAACTCTGGAAACACCATATATTTT.

The chain carries TRBV29-1 and TRBJ2-7; D gene unclear. Trimming stripped 7 bases from V and 1 base from J, with 14 bases between. The CDR3 extends over 13 amino acids. Germline V CDR1 and CDR2: SQVTM, ANQGSEA. DNA for the CDR3: TGCAGCGCAGAGGTCGCAGGTTCCTACGAGCAGTACTTC. This gives the protein CSAEVAGSYEQYF.

This clonotype was observed at least ten times. The chain carries TRBV3-1 and TRBJ2-6; D is uncertain. Germline V CDR1 and CDR2: LGHDT, YNNKEL (reference sequence). The CDR3 consists of 14 residues. V was clipped by 1 base and J by 0 bases, with 1 base between them. The CDR3: CASSQASGANVLTF. The CDR3 region has the DNA TGTGCCAGCAGCCAAGCCTCTGGGGCCAACGTCCTGACTTTC.

This clonotype was counted many times. The chain employs TRBV7-9 and TRBJ2-5, with TRBD2 matching 7 bases. The CDR3 consists of 15 residues. The V and J ends lost 1 base and 5 bases, in that order; junction bases with no gene match: 7. Looked up from germline, CDR1 is SEHNR and CDR2 is FQNEAQ (reference sequence). The CDR3 DNA reads as TGTGCCAGCAGCTTAGAGGCGGGAGTAGCCGAGACCCAGTACTTC. Protein product: CASSLEAGVAETQYF.

This clonotype was seen at least ten times. This chain joins TRBV11-3 and TRBJ2-7; the match to TRBD1 covers 10 bases. V trimming: 5 bases; J trimming: 0 bases; junction bases outside the gene matches: 4. Per the germline V gene, CDR1 is SGHNT and CDR2 is YENEEA. This CDR3 comprises 15 residues. In nucleotides, the CDR3 is TGTGCCAGCAGCCCGAGGGACAGGGGCTCCTACGAGCAGTACTTC. Its protein is CASSPRDRGSYEQYF.

At least ten counts were recorded for this clonotype. The rearrangement joins TRBV3-1 to TRBJ2-7; 10 bases map to TRBD2. The germline gives CDR1 LGHDT, CDR2 YNNKEL (reference sequence). The CDR3 totals 15 residues. The V segment lost 3 bases and the J segment 6 bases; nucleotides outside the gene matches: 8. CDR3 nucleotide sequence: TGTGCCAGCAGCCACTGGACTAGCGGCGTTTCCGAGCAGTACTTC. Translating it yields CASSHWTSGVSEQYF.

This clonotype was observed at least ten times. The V gene is TRBV6-2 or TRBV6-3, the J gene TRBJ2-1, with TRBD2 as a possible D gene (5 bases). CDR3 length equals 16 residues. Germline V lookup: CDR1 MNHEY, CDR2 SVGEGT. V dropped 6 bases and J dropped 0 bases, with 15 bases sitting between them. The CDR3: CASSSPRASSYNEQFF. CDR3 bases: TGTGCCAGCAGCTCGCCGCGGGCGAGCTCCTACAATGAGCAGTTCTTC.